A selection of T cell receptor beta chains follows, all from one sample in a study of technical replicates of blood from several donors. TCRdb's copy holds only in-frame clones and misses some; the assay was immunoSEQ multiplex PCR. This table holds tens of thousands of clones, 94% found once. The sequenced sample was T cells isolated from PBMCs. The source is a human donor in good health. Both conserved end residues are part of each CDR3. The order of the fields is J gene, D gene, V gene, clone size, CDR3 DNA, CDR3 protein. The D gene is left open where the match is weak. The size entry is marked missing in some rows and otherwise reads once, few, many or a size class.

TRBJ1-2 | TRBD1 | TRBV4-1 | once | TGCGCCAGCAGCCTCCCAGGGGGCTGGGGCTACACCTTC | CASSLPGGWGYTF
TRBJ1-1 | . | TRBV29-1 | . | TGCAGCGTTGCGTCCGACGCCCCCCGCGGGGAAGCTTTCTTT | CSVASDAPRGEAFF
TRBJ1-5 | . | TRBV7-8 | . | TGTGCCAGCAGCCTGGAGGGGCAGGGTCAGCCCCAGCATTTT | CASSLEGQGQPQHF
TRBJ1-1 | . | TRBV7-8 | . | TGTGCCAGCAGCTTACGGAAGGCAGGGATAAACACTGAAGCTTTCTTT | CASSLRKAGINTEAFF
TRBJ2-7 | . | TRBV6-1 | . | TGTGCCAGCAGTGAAGCGCATCAAGGCAGGATCCAGTACTTC | CASSEAHQGRIQYF
TRBJ2-6 | TRBD1 | TRBV6-6 | . | TGTGCCAGCCCGCACAGGGGGAATGGGGCCAACGTCCTGACTTTC | CASPHRGNGANVLTF
TRBJ1-4 | . | TRBV15 | . | TGTGCCACCAGCAGGAGATTCGGTGCAACTAATGAAAAACTGTTTTTT | CATSRRFGATNEKLFF
TRBJ2-4 | TRBD1 | TRBV9 | . | TGTGCCAGCAGCCCAAGACCGGGACAGGGGAGATCCATTCAGTACTTC | CASSPRPGQGRSIQYF
TRBJ1-3 | TRBD1 | TRBV5-1 | once | TGCGCCAGCAGCCGAACCGGGACAGCTATTAACTCTGGAAACACCATATATTTT | CASSRTGTAINSGNTIYF
TRBJ2-7 | TRBD1 | TRBV6-5 | . | TGTGCCAGCAGCTCTTTTGGGACAGGAACCTACGAGCAGTACTTC | CASSSFGTGTYEQYF
TRBJ1-1 | . | TRBV11-2 | . | TGTGCCAGCAGCTTAGCTTCAGGGATCACTGAAGCTTTCTTT | CASSLASGITEAFF
TRBJ2-7 | . | TRBV19 | . | TGTGCCAGTAGTATAGGGGGGGATTGGGGCTCCTACGAGCAGTACTTC | CASSIGGDWGSYEQYF
TRBJ1-5 | . | TRBV4-1 | . | TGCGCCAGCAGCCTCTCGCCTCATCCAGGGTTGGGCAATCAGCCCCAGCATTTT | CASSLSPHPGLGNQPQHF
TRBJ2-6 | . | TRBV14 | . | TGTGCCTCTGGACAGTGGGGGAGAACAGGTAACTCTGGGGCCAACGTCCTGACTTTC | CASGQWGRTGNSGANVLTF
TRBJ1-4 | TRBD1 | TRBV7-2 | . | TGTGCCAGCAGCTTGTTCGTCGGGACAGGGTTTGAAAAACTGTTTTTT | CASSLFVGTGFEKLFF
TRBJ1-1 | TRBD1 | TRBV5-4 | . | TGTGCCAGCAGCTTGGTAGGACAGGGGAACACTGAAGCTTTCTTT | CASSLVGQGNTEAFF
TRBJ1-3 | . | TRBV28 | . | TGTGCCAGCAGTTTGGCTCAGGGCTATGGTGGAAACACCATATATTTT | CASSLAQGYGGNTIYF
TRBJ1-2 | TRBD1 | TRBV9 | . | TGTGCCAGCAACTTAAGACAGGGACTTGCTGGCTACACCTTC | CASNLRQGLAGYTF
TRBJ2-7 | . | TRBV2 | . | TGTGCCAGCCACAAGGCGCAGGGTGCCTACGAGCAGTACTTC | CASHKAQGAYEQYF
TRBJ1-5 | . | TRBV5-1 | . | TGCGCCAGCAGCTTGACAGGACATAGCAATCAGCCCCAGCATTTT | CASSLTGHSNQPQHF
TRBJ2-2 | . | TRBV6-1 | . | TGTGCCACCGTCGAGGGAGGCTATTTGTTTGGGGAGCTGTTTTTT | CATVEGGYLFGELFF
TRBJ2-3 | TRBD2 | TRBV6-4 | . | TGTGCCAGCTCACTAGCGGGAGTGGCAGATACGCAGTATTTT | CASSLAGVADTQYF
TRBJ2-3 | . | TRBV14 | . | TGTGCCAGCAGCGGGACTAGCACAGATACGCAGTATTTT | CASSGTSTDTQYF
TRBJ1-2 | . | TRBV11-2 | . | TGTGCCAGCAGCTTAGAGCCGACAGGCTATGTACCCTATGGCTACACCTTC | CASSLEPTGYVPYGYTF
TRBJ2-5 | . | TRBV7-9 | . | TGTGCCAGCAGCCCGCCCGGCAGGGGACGGGAGACCCAGTACTTC | CASSPPGRGRETQYF
TRBJ2-7 | . | TRBV9 | . | TGTGCCAGCAGCGAGTCAGGGGGGCTCACCTACGAGCAGTACTTC | CASSESGGLTYEQYF
TRBJ1-5 | . | TRBV29-1 | . | TGCAGCGTGGGTCGGGGTTCCAATCAGCCCCAGCATTTT | CSVGRGSNQPQHF
TRBJ2-1 | TRBD2 | TRBV5-1 | . | TGCGCCAGCAGCGGGGGACTAGAGAATTACAATGAGCAGTTCTTC | CASSGGLENYNEQFF
TRBJ2-7 | . | TRBV7-8 | . | TGTGCCAGCAGCTTAGAGGGGGGGCGGACTTCAGGCTACGAGCAGTACTTC | CASSLEGGRTSGYEQYF
TRBJ2-2 | . | TRBV4-2 | . | TGTGCCAGCAGCCAAGGACAATCGAACACCGGGGAGCTGTTTTTT | CASSQGQSNTGELFF
TRBJ2-5 | . | TRBV7-9 | . | TGTGCCAGCAGCTTAGGATCCGGGACTCAAGAGACCCAGTACTTC | CASSLGSGTQETQYF
TRBJ2-7 | . | TRBV5-1 | . | TGCGCCAGCAGCTTGGTCCGGGCCTACGAGCAGTACTTC | CASSLVRAYEQYF
TRBJ2-1 | TRBD2 | TRBV2 | once | TGTGCCAGCAGTTGGACTAGCGGGAGGGACAATGAGCAGTTCTTC | CASSWTSGRDNEQFF
TRBJ2-1 | TRBD2 | TRBV27 | . | TGTGCCAGCAGTTTATCGCGAGCCGGGGGGGTTAGAAATGAGCAGTTCTTC | CASSLSRAGGVRNEQFF
TRBJ2-5 | . | TRBV5-1 | . | TGCGCCAGCAGCTTGTTCCTTAGCGGACAAGAGACCCAGTACTTC | CASSLFLSGQETQYF
TRBJ2-2 | . | TRBV6-5 | . | TGTGCCAGCAGTTATGCCACCCGGAGGGATGGCGGGGAGCTGTTTTTT | CASSYATRRDGGELFF
TRBJ1-6 | . | TRBV9 | few | TGTGCCAGCAGCGCAGAGGAGTCACCCCTCCACTTT | CASSAEESPLHF
TRBJ1-4 | . | TRBV29-1 | . | TGCAGCGTGGGCGGCCGGGGGGGTGGCTCTAATGAAAAACTGTTTTTT | CSVGGRGGGSNEKLFF